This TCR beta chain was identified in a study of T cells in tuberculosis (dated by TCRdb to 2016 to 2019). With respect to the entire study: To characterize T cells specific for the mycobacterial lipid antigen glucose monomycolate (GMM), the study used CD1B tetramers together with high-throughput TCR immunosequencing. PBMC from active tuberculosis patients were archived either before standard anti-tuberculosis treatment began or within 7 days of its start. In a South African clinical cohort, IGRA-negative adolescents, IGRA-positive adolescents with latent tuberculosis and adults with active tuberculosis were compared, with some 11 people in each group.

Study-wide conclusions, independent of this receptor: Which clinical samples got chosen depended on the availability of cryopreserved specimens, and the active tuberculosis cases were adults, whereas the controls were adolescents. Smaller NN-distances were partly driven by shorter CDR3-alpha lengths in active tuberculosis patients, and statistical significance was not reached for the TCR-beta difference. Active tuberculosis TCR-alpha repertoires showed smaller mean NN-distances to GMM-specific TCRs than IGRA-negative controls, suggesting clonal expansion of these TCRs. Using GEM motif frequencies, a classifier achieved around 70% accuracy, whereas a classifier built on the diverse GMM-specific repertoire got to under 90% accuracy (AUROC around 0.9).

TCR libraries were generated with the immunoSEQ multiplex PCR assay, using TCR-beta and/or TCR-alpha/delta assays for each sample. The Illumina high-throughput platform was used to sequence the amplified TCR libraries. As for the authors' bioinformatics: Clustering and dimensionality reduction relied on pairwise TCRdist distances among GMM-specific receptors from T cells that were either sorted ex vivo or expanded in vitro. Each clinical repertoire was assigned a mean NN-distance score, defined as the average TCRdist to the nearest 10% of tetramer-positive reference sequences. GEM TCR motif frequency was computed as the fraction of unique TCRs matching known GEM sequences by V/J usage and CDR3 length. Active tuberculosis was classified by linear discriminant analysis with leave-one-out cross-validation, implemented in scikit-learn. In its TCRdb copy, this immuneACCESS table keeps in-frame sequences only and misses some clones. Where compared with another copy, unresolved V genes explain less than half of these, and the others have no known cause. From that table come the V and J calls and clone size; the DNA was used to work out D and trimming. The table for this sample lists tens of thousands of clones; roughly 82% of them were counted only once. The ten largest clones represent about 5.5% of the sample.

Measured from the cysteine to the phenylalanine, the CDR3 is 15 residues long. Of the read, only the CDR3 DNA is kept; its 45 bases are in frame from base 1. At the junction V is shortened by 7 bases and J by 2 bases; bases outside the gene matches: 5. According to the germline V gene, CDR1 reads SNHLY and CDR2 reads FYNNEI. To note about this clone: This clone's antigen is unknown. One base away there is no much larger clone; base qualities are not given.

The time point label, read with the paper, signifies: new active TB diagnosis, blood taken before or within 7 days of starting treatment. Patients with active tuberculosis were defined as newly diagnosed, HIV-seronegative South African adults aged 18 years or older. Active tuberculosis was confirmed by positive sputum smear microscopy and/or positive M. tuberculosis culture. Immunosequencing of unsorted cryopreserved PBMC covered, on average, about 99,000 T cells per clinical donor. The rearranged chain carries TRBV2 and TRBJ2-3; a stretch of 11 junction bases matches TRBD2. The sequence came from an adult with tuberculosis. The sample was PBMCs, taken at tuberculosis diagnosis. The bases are TGTGCCAGCACCGGGACTAGCGGTTACACAGATACGCAGTATTTT. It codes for CASTGTSGYTDTQYF.